These 9 T cell receptor beta chains originate from one sample sequenced in a study of regulatory T cells in long-lasting Graves disease. Both iRepertoire HTBI primers and Arm-PCR of CDR3 regions were used to build the TCR beta libraries. TCRdb redid the calling of the multiplex PCR reads with MiXCR, one entry per CDR3 protein. The sample holds hundreds of thousands of distinct CDR3 sequences; roughly 12% are singletons and the top ten take 10%. Regarding time point: newly diagnosed GD, antithyroid drugs for less than 3 months. RNA from PBMCs was the source of the TCR library. This sample was also put to use in a study of T cells in Graves' hyperthyroidism and ophthalmopathy.

Source: peripheral blood mononuclear cells (PBMCs), taken at new diagnosis, from a patient treated with antithyroid drugs. These receptors all stem from a young man with Graves disease.

This clonotype was detected ten times or more. V gene TRBV11-2 combines with J gene TRBJ2-3; perhaps D is TRBD1 or TRBD2 (6 bases each). Germline V gene sequence: CDR1 SGHAT, CDR2 FQNNGV. V was clipped by 5 bases and J by 4 bases, with 13 bases between them. This CDR3 spans 14 amino acids. CDR3 nucleotide sequence: TGTGCCAGCAGCACTGTTAGGGGGGCAGATACGCAGTATTTT. It encodes CASSTVRGADTQYF.

This clonotype was recorded at least ten times. V usage is TRBV2 and J usage is TRBJ1-2; 9 bases map to TRBD1. Germline CDR1 and CDR2: SNHLY and FYNNEI. The CDR3 extends over 15 amino acids. After removal of 3 bases from V and 7 bases from J, the junction contained 9 bases not matched to a gene. The chain's CDR3 is CASSDGGQGVRGYTF. In DNA, the CDR3 is TGTGCCAGCAGTGACGGGGGACAGGGTGTTCGTGGCTACACCTTC.

Regarding this clonotype: The junction departs from the called germline gene at one end, perhaps through a read error. V gene TRBV27 combines with J gene TRBJ2-5, with D uncertain. CDR1 and CDR2 from the germline V gene are MNHEY and SMNVEV (reference sequence). This CDR3 has 16 amino acids. In DNA form, the CDR3 reads TGTGCCAGCAGTCCCCCGACCGCGATCCCCCAAAAGACCCAGTACTTC. Its translation is CASSPPTAIPQKTQYF.

At least ten counts were recorded for this clonotype. This chain joins TRBV29-1 and TRBJ2-6, with D perhaps matching TRBD1 (6 bases). Trimming cost V 3 bases and J 0 bases, with 12 bases left between them. Germline V gene data show CDR1 as SQVTM and CDR2 as ANQGSEA. The CDR3 loop spans 16 amino acids. The CDR3 reads CSVDSGVGSGANVLTF. Written as DNA, the CDR3 is TGCAGCGTTGACTCAGGGGTCGGCTCTGGGGCCAACGTCCTGACTTTC.

This clonotype appeared a few times. V gene TRBV18 combines with J gene TRBJ1-2, with 11 bases aligning to TRBD1. This CDR3 is 16 amino acids long. With 3 bases clipped from V and 6 bases from J, the junction kept 9 bases outside the gene matches. Germline V lookup: CDR1 KGHSH, CDR2 LQKENI. The CDR3, as DNA: TGTGCCAGCTCACCGGGGACAGGGGGGCCTACTCATGGCTACACCTTC. Its protein is CASSPGTGGPTHGYTF.

As regards this clonotype: At one end, the junction sequence differs from germline, possibly due to a read error. This sequence joins TRBV2 and TRBJ2-3, with a possible D match to TRBD2 (5 bases). There are 13 residues in the CDR3. Germline V gene lookup returns CDR1 SNHLY and CDR2 FYNNEI. The chain's CDR3 is CASSDQRTDTQYF. In DNA, the CDR3 is TGCGCCAGCAGCGACCAGCGGACAGATACGCAGTATTTT.

Ten or more counts support this clonotype. The chain carries TRBV29-1 and TRBJ2-5; maybe TRBD2 (5 bases). V was shortened by 8 bases and J by 3 bases, with 13 bases between the two germline ends. Germline V gives CDR1 SQVTM, CDR2 ANQGSEA. The CDR3 is made up of 12 amino acids. CDR3 bases: TGCAGCACTCGAGCGGTCGAAGAGACCCAGTACTTC. This gives the protein CSTRAVEETQYF.

The V gene is TRBV9, the J gene TRBJ2-3; 7 bases map to TRBD2. Trimming at V came to 0 bases and at J to 4 bases, leaving 14 bases not matched to a gene. The CDR3 is made up of 18 amino acids. From germline, CDR1 is SGDLS and CDR2 YYNGEE. The CDR3 DNA reads as TGTGCCAGCAGCGTAGCCGACGTTCGGGACTATACAGCAGATACGCAGTATTTT. Its protein is CASSVADVRDYTADTQYF.

This clonotype was observed at least ten times. The V and J genes are TRBV11-2 and TRBJ1-1; 9 nucleotides match TRBD1. Unmatched junction bases numbered 3, after V lost 1 base and J lost 3 bases. The CDR3 is 15 residues long. CDR1 and CDR2 from the germline V gene are SGHAT and FQNNGV. The CDR3 sequence: CASSLVTGGDTEAFF. The DNA of the CDR3 is TGTGCCAGCAGCTTAGTGACAGGGGGGGACACTGAAGCTTTCTTT.